This T cell receptor (beta chain) was found in a study of T cell responses to AZD1222 COVID-19 vaccine. A remark on this clone: The antigen remains undetermined.

Clones were sequenced by immunoSEQ multiplex PCR, and TCRdb holds only the in-frame ones, with some missing. The sample contains 100,000 to 150,000 clones, approximately 91% of which appear only once. V was pared by 4 bases and J by 3 bases, with 10 bases between. This CDR3 is built from 14 residues. The V gene's germline CDR1 is LNHNV and CDR2 YYDKDF (reference sequence). Recipients boosted at about 4 weeks or about 12 weeks are pooled. Whole-study findings and limits: Increases in Spike-specific TCR breadth and depth were seen after two AZD1222 doses.

The rearrangement joins TRBV15 to TRBJ1-5; D is ambiguous. Sequences were derived from peripheral blood, sampled 28 days after the second AZD1222 dose. This clonotype was obtained from an adult who received the AZD1222 COVID-19 vaccine. CDR3 loop: CATSTGPLNQPQHF. The DNA for the CDR3 is TGTGCCACCAGCACCGGACCACTCAATCAGCCCCAGCATTTT. The full variable domain, rest sourced from reference TRBV15 and TRBJ1-5, is DAMVIQNPRYQVTQFGKPVTLSCSQTLNHNVMYWYQQKSSQAPKLLFHYYDKDFNNEADTPDNFQSRRPNTSFCFLDIRSPGLGDTAMYLCATSTGPLNQPQHFGDGTRLSIL.